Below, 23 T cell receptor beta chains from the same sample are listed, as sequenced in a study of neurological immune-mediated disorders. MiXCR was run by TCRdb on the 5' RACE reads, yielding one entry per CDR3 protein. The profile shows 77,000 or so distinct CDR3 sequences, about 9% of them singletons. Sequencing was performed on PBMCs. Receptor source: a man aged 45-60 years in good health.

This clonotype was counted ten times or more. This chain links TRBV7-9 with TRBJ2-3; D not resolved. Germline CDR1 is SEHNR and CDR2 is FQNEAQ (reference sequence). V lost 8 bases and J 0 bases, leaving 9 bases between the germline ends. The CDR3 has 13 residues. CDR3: CASARVSTDTQYF. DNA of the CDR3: TGTGCCAGCGCCCGGGTCAGCACAGATACGCAGTATTTT.

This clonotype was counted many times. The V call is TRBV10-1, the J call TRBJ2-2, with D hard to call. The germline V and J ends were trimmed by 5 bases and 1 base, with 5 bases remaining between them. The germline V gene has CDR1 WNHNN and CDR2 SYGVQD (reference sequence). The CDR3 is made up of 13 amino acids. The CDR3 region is CASSPKNTGELFF. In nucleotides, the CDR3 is TGCGCCAGCAGTCCGAAGAACACCGGGGAGCTGTTTTTT.

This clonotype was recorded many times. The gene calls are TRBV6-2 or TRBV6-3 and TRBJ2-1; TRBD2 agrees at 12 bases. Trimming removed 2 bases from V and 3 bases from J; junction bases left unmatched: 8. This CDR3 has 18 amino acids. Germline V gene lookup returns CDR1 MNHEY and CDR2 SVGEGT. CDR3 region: CASSYPSGRVAIYNEQFF. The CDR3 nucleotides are TGTGCCAGCAGTTACCCTAGCGGGAGGGTTGCAATCTACAATGAGCAGTTCTTC.

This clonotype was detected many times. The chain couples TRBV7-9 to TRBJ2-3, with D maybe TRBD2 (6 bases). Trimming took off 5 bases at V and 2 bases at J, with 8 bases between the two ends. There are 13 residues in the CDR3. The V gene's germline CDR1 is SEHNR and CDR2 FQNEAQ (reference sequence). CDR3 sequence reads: CASSRGDTDTQYF. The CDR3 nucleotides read TGTGCCAGCAGCCGCGGGGACACAGATACGCAGTATTTT.

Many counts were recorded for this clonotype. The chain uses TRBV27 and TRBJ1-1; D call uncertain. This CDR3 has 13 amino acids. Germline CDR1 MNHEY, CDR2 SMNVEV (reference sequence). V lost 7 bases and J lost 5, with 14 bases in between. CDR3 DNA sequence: TGTGCCAGCACCACAACCACAAGGACTGAAGCTTTCTTT. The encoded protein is CASTTTTRTEAFF.

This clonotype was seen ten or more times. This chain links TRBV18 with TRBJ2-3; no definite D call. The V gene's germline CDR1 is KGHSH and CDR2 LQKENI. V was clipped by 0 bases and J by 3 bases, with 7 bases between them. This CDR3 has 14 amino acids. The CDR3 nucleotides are TGTGCCAGCTCACCACCGGTTGGAACAGATACGCAGTATTTT. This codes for CASSPPVGTDTQYF.

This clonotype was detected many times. This chain's CDR3 is CASGSLRTDTQYF. For the CDR3, the DNA is TGTGCCAGCGGGAGTCTTCGGACAGATACGCAGTATTTT. The rearrangement joins TRBV12-3 or TRBV12-4 to TRBJ2-3, with TRBD2 as a possible D gene (5 bases). The germline V and J ends were trimmed by 8 bases and 3 bases, with 12 bases remaining between them. This CDR3 contains 13 residues.

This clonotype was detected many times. The CDR3 coding sequence is TGTGCCAGCAGTTACGGACTAGCGGACTACCAAGAGACCCAGTACTTC. This gives the protein CASSYGLADYQETQYF. The chain carries TRBV6-6 and TRBJ2-5, with 10 nucleotides matching TRBD2. CDR1 MNHNY and CDR2 SVGAGI come from the germline V gene (reference sequence). This CDR3 is 16 amino acids long. V lost 2 bases to trimming and J lost 0 bases; unmatched junction nucleotides: 3.

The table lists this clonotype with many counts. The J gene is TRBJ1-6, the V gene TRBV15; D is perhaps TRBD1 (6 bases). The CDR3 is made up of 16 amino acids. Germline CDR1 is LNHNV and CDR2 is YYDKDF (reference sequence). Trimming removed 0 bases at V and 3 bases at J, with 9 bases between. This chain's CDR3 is CATSRDRGLYNSPLHF. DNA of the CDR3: TGTGCCACCAGCAGAGATCGGGGGCTCTATAATTCACCCCTCCACTTT.

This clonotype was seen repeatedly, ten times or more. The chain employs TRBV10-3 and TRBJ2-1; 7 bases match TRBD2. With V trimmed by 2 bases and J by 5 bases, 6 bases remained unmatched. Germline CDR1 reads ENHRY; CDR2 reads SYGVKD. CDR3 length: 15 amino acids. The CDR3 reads CAISEGSGTHNEQFF. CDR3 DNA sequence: TGTGCCATCAGTGAGGGGAGCGGGACCCACAATGAGCAGTTCTTC.

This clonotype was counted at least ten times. The CDR3 DNA is TGTGCCACCAGTGGGCGTCCCACCGGGGAGCTGTTTTTT. Translation gives CATSGRPTGELFF. The chain carries TRBV24-1 and TRBJ2-2; D not certain. V lost 5 bases to trimming and J lost 4 bases, with 7 bases between them. CDR1 is KGHDR, CDR2 SFDVKD, per germline. The CDR3 contains 13 residues.

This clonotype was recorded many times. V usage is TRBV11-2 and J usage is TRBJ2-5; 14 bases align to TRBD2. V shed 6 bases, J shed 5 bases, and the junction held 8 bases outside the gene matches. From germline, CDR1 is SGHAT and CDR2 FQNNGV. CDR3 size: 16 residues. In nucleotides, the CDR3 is TGTGCCAGCAGTAGGCCGACTAGCGGGGGGGGGGAGACCCAGTACTTC. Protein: CASSRPTSGGGETQYF.

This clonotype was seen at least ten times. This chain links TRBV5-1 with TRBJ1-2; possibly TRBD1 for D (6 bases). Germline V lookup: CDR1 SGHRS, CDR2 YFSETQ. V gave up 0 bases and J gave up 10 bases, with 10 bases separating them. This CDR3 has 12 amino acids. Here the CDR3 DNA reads TGCGCCAGCAGCTTGGGGACAGAAGTCTACACCTTC. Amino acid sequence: CASSLGTEVYTF.

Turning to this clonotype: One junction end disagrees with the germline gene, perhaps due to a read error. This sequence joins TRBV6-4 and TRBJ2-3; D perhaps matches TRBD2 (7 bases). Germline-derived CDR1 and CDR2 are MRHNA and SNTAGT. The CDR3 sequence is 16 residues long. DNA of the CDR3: TGTGCCATCAGTGAATCCGGGGGGCGAGGCACAGATACGCAGTATTTT. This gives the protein CAISESGGRGTDTQYF.

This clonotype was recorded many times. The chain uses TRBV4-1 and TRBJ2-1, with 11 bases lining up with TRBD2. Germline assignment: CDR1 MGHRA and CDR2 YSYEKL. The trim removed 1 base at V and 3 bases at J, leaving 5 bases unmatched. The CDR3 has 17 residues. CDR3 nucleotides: TGCGCCAGCAGCCAAGTGGGACTAGCGGAGCACTACAATGAGCAGTTCTTC. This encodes CASSQVGLAEHYNEQFF.

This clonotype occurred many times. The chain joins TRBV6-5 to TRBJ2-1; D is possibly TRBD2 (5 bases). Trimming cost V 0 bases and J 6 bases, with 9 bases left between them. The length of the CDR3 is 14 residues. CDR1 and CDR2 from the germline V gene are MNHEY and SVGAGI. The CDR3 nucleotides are TGTGCCAGCAGTTACTCAGGACTGCTCAATGAGCAGTTCTTC. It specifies CASSYSGLLNEQFF.

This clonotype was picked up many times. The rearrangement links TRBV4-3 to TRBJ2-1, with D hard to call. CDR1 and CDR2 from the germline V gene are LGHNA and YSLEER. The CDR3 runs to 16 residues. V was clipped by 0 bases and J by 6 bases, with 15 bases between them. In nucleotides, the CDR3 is TGCGCCAGCAGCCAAGAATGGGCTACCCTACTCAATGAGCAGTTCTTC. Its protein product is CASSQEWATLLNEQFF.

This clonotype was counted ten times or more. This CDR3 is CASSFDSSGSSPLHF. For the CDR3, the DNA is TGTGCCAGCAGCTTTGACAGCTCTGGTAGCTCACCCCTCCACTTT. This chain connects TRBV7-8 to TRBJ1-6; D possibly corresponds to TRBD1 (5 bases). Between the trimmed V and J ends, which lost 3 bases and 10 bases, there was a span of 16 bases. In germline, CDR1 is SGHVS, CDR2 FQNEAQ. The CDR3 consists of 15 residues.

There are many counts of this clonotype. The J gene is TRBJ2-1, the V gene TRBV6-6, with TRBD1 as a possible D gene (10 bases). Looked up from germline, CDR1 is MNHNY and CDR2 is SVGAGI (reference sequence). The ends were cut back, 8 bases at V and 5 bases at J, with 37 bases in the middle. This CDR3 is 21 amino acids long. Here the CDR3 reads CASRPPPGQGISGSSNNEQFF. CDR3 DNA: TGTGCCAGCCGTCCACCCCCGGGACAGGGGATTAGCGGGAGTTCGAACAATGAGCAGTTCTTC.

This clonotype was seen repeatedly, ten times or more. The CDR3, as DNA: TGTGCCAGCACCTCTTCCGGTAACAATTCACCCCTCCACTTT. Translated: CASTSSGNNSPLHF. The V gene is TRBV7-9, the J gene TRBJ1-6; D gene uncertain. Germline CDR1 is SEHNR and CDR2 is FQNEAQ (reference sequence). This CDR3 has 14 amino acids. Trimming left V 7 bases short and J 7 bases short, with 14 bases between.

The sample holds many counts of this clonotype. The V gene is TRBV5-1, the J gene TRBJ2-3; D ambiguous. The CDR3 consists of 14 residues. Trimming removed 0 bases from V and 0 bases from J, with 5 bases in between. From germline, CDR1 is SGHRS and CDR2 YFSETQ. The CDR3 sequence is CASSLAPSTDTQYF. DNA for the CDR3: TGCGCCAGCAGCTTGGCCCCTAGCACAGATACGCAGTATTTT.

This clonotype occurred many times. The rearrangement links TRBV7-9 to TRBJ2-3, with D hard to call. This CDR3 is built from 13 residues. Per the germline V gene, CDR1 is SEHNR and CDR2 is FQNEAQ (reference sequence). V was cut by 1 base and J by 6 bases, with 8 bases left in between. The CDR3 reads CASSLGEGDTQYF. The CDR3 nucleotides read TGTGCCAGCAGCTTAGGGGAAGGGGATACGCAGTATTTT.

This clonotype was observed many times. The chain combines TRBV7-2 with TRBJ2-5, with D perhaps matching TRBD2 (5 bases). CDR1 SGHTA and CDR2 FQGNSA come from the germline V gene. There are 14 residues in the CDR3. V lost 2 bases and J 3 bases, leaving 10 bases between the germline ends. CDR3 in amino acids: CASSLPPGEETQYF. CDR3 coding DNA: TGTGCCAGCAGCTTACCGCCCGGGGAAGAGACCCAGTACTTC.